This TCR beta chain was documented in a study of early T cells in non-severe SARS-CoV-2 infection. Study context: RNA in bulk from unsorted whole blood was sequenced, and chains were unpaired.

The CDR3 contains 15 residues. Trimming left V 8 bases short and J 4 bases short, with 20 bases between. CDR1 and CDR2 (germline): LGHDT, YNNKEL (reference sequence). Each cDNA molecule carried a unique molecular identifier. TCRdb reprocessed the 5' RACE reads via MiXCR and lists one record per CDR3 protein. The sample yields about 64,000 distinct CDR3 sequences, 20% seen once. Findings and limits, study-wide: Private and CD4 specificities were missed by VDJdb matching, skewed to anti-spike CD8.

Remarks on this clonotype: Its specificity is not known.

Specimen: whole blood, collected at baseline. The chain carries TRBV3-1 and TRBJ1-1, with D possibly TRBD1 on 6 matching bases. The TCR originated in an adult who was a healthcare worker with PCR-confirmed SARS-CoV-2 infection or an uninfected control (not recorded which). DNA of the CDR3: TGTGCCAGCCGCCCCCAAATCGGGGGGGCCACTGAAGCTTTCTTT. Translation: CASRPQIGGATEAFF.